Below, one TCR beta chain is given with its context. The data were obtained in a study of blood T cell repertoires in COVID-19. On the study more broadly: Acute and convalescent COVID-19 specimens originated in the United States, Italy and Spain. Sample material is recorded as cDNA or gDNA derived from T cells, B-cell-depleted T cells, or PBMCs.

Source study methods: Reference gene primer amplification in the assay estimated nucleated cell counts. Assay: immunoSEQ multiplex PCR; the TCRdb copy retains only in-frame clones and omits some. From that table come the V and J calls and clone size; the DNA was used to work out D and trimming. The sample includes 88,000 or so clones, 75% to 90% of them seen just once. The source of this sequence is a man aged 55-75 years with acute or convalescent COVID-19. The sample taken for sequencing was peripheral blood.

CDR3 sequence reads: CASSPTNYGYTF. DNA for the CDR3: TGTGCCAGCAGCCCTACTAACTATGGCTACACCTTC. The V and J genes are TRBV7-2 and TRBJ1-2; D gene uncertain. The germline V gene encodes CDR1 SGHTA and CDR2 FQGNSA. The CDR3 length is 12 residues. The V end lost 5 bases, the J end lost 0 bases, and 4 bases lay between the germline ends.